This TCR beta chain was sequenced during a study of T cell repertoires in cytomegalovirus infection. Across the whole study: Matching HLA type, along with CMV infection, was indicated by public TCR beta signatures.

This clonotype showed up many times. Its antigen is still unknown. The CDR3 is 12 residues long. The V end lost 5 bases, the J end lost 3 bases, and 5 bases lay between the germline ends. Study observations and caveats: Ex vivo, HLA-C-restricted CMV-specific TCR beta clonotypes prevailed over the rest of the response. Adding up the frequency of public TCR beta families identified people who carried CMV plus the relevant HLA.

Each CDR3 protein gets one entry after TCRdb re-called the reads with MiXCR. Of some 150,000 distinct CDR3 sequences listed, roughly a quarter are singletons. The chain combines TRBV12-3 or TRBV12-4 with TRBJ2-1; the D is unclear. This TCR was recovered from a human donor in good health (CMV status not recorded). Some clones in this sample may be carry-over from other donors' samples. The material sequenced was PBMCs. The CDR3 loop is CASSPGYNEQFF. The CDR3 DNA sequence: TGTGCCAGCAGTCCAGGCTACAATGAGCAGTTCTTC.